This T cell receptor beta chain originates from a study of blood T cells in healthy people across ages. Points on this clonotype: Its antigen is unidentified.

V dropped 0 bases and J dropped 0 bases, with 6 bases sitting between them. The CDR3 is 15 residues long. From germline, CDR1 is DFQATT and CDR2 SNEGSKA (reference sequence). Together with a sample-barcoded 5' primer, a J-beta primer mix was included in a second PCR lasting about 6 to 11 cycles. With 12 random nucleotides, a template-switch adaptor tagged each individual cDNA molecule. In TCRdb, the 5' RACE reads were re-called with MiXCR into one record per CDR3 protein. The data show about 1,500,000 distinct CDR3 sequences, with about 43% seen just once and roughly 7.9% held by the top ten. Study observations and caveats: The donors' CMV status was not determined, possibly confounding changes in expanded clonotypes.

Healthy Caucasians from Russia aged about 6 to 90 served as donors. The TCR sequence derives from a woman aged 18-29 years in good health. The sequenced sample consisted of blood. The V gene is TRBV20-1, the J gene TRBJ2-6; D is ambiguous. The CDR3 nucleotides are TGCAGTGCTAGAGATATGGGCTCTGGGGCCAACGTCCTGACTTTC. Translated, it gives CSARDMGSGANVLTF.